This is a list of T cell receptor beta chains from one sample in a study of blood T cell repertoires in COVID-19. Sequenced by immunoSEQ multiplex PCR; TCRdb stores in-frame clones only, minus some. Here the sample spans approximately 130,000 clones, 85% being singletons. The sequenced sample was peripheral blood. The receptors originated from a man in his 60s with acute or convalescent COVID-19. CDR3s include the opening cysteine and the closing phenylalanine or tryptophan.

J gene | V gene | CDR3 protein
TRBJ1-5 | TRBV19 | CASRTGTGNQPQHF
TRBJ1-2 | TRBV6-1 | CASSETGTGNGYTF
TRBJ2-3 | TRBV7-2 | CASSPDLRDTQYF
TRBJ2-7 | TRBV7-2 | CASSLGTLSYEQYF
TRBJ1-2 | TRBV4-3 | CASSQSGTSYGYTF
TRBJ1-1 | TRBV6-2/TRBV6-3 | CASSYSQKNTEAFF
TRBJ2-1 | TRBV4-3 | CASSQDPGGISNEQFF
TRBJ2-3 | TRBV5-1 | CASSAVDRGITDTQYF
TRBJ2-3 | TRBV9 | CASSVGAVFGQGTQYF
TRBJ1-1 | TRBV6-6 | CASSRETGESTEAFF
TRBJ1-5 | TRBV6-6 | CASSLDSQPQHF
TRBJ1-2 | TRBV28 | CATLAGTEVYTF
TRBJ1-1 | TRBV29-1 | CSVEPGGDEAFF
TRBJ2-7 | TRBV6-5 | CASSKGQGSYEQYF
TRBJ2-3 | TRBV4-1 | CASSQGDSTDTQYF
TRBJ1-6 | TRBV2 | CASSRPGTGVTNSPLHF
TRBJ2-5 | TRBV18 | CASSRFPTQSVGVETQYF
TRBJ2-7 | TRBV29-1 | CSYSSPTSGFEQYF
TRBJ2-7 | TRBV4-3 | CASSQALLGTGATYEQYF
TRBJ1-2 | TRBV9 | CASSLLTGEVGYTF
TRBJ2-7 | TRBV19 | CASSMGTRAHEQYF
TRBJ2-7 | TRBV25-1 | CASRPAGQGTYEQYF
TRBJ2-7 | TRBV10-3 | CAAGQGAYEQYF
TRBJ1-1 | TRBV11-2 | CASSLVGGRTNTEAFF
TRBJ2-7 | TRBV3-1/TRBV3-2 | CASSQASLAPAPYEQYF
TRBJ2-3 | TRBV2 | CASSGSGRSPFTDTQYF